This entry concerns a single T cell receptor beta chain. The sample is drawn from a study of CD8 T cells in Susac syndrome. Germline V CDR1 and CDR2: SNHLY, FYNNEI. The V segment lost 6 bases and the J segment 2 bases; nucleotides outside the gene matches: 14. The CDR3 is 17 residues long. After extraction with the RNeasy kit, 0.5 to 1 ug of the RNA was reverse transcribed using random hexamers. TCRdb fed the immunoSEQ multiplex PCR reads into MiXCR, producing one record per CDR3 protein. The sample holds about 100,000 distinct CDR3 sequences; approximately 92% are singletons and the top ten take 0.32%.

This receptor was identified in a human donor in good health. The chain is built from TRBV2 and TRBJ2-7; TRBD1 aligns across 9 bases. The sequencing sample was made of CD8+ T cells from PBMCs. The CDR3 sequence: CASRGLDQQGAPYEQYF. CDR3 bases: TGTGCCAGCAGGGGTTTGGATCAACAGGGGGCCCCCTACGAGCAGTACTTC.